These 9 T cell receptor beta chains originate from one sample sequenced in a study. TCRdb called the 5' RACE reads again in MiXCR, with one record for every CDR3 protein. The sample lists roughly 56,000 distinct CDR3 sequences; more than 25% were seen once. Material: tumor-infiltrating naive CD4+ T cells sorted from the breast tumor. Subset meaning: naive CD4+ T cells, CD4+CD45RA+CD25-. The receptors stem from a female donor with breast cancer.

Notes on this clonotype: This may be a read error, as it is one base from a much larger clone. The V call is TRBV20-1, the J call TRBJ1-1; possibly TRBD1 for D (5 bases). CDR1 is DFQATT and CDR2 is SNEGSKA in the germline V gene (reference sequence). This CDR3 contains 13 residues. Trimming cost V 5 bases and J 6 bases, with 16 bases left between them. CDR3 DNA: TGCAGTGCTCCAGGGACCCTTGGGGCTGAAGCTTTCTTT. It encodes CSAPGTLGAEAFF.

The chain is built from TRBV28 and TRBJ2-7; D is unresolved. CDR3 size: 12 residues. Germline lookup yields CDR1 MDHEN and CDR2 SYDVKM. V dropped 3 bases and J dropped 8 bases, with 11 bases sitting between them. The CDR3 reads CASSLYVGKQYF. For the CDR3, the DNA is TGTGCCAGCAGTTTGTATGTGGGGAAGCAGTACTTC.

This chain joins TRBV12-3 or TRBV12-4 and TRBJ1-1; no clear D gene. With 6 bases removed from V and 11 bases from J, the gap between germline ends came to 7 bases. This CDR3 is built from 9 residues. In DNA form, the CDR3 reads TGTGCCAGCAGCTCCCTGGCTTTCTTT. Its translation is CASSSLAFF.

This clonotype was counted ten times or more. The V call is TRBV5-4, the J call TRBJ2-3; D ambiguous. Germline values: CDR1 SGHNT, CDR2 YYREEE (reference sequence). The CDR3 has 14 amino acids. The V gene lost 0 bases and the J gene lost 0 bases, with 5 bases spanning the gap. CDR3 bases: TGTGCCAGCAGCTTGGTTCAGAGCACAGATACGCAGTATTTT. Protein sequence: CASSLVQSTDTQYF.

This clonotype has more than one count but fewer than ten. The rearrangement joins TRBV20-1 to TRBJ1-1; no reliable D call. The CDR3 has 13 residues. CDR1 is DFQATT and CDR2 is SNEGSKA in the germline V gene (reference sequence). Trimming took 2 bases from V and 1 from J, leaving 8 bases between them. This chain's CDR3 is CSARWQTNTEAFF. The CDR3 nucleotides read TGCAGTGCTAGATGGCAGACGAACACTGAAGCTTTCTTT.

This clonotype has a single count. At one of its ends the junction is not consistent with the germline gene, which may arise from a read error. This sequence joins TRBV2 and TRBJ1-2, with 8 bases matching TRBD1. The CDR3 has 13 residues. Germline-derived CDR1 and CDR2 are SNHLY and FYNNEI. CDR3 DNA: TGTGCCAGCGCGAACAGGGGGTACTATGGCTACGCCTTC. Protein product: CASANRGYYGYAF. The full variable domain, with the rest looked up from reference TRBV2 and TRBJ1-2, is EPEVTQTPSHQVTQMGQEVILRCVPISNHLYFYWYRQILGQKVEFLVSFYNNEISEKSEIFDDQFSVERPDGSNFTLKIRSTKLEDSAMYFCASANRGYYGYAFGSGTRLTVV.

A word on this clonotype: Possible read error: a much larger clone is one base away. The rearrangement joins TRBV9 to TRBJ2-1, with 8 nucleotides matching TRBD1. Per the germline V gene, CDR1 is SGDLS and CDR2 is YYNGEE. The CDR3 contains 13 residues. Here the CDR3 DNA reads TGTGCCAACAGCGTGGACAGGGACAATGAGCAGTTCTTC. Translating gives CANSVDRDNEQFF. The full variable domain, completed using reference TRBV9 and TRBJ2-1, is DSGVTQTPKHLITATGQRVTLRCSPRSGDLSVYWYQQSLDQGLQFLIQYYNGEERAKGNILERFSAQQFPDLHSELNLSSLELGDSALYFCANSVDRDNEQFFGPGTRLTVL.

This clonotype came up many times. The CDR3 region is CASSLQGRGELFF. CDR3 bases: TGTGCCAGCAGCCTCCAGGGGCGGGGGGAGCTGTTTTTT. The chain recombines TRBV6-5 with TRBJ2-2; TRBD1 might be the D (6 bases). This CDR3 is built from 13 residues. V lost 6 bases to trimming and J lost 8 bases, with 13 bases between them. Germline V gene data show CDR1 as MNHEY and CDR2 as SVGAGI.

This clonotype was seen a few times. This chain connects TRBV7-9 to TRBJ2-1; tentatively, D is TRBD2 (5 bases). Trimming left V 1 base short and J 10 bases short, with 11 bases between. This CDR3 region has 13 residues. CDR1 is SEHNR and CDR2 is FQNEAQ in the germline V gene (reference sequence). The CDR3 coding sequence is TGTGCCAGCAGCTTAGGTGCTAGCAGGGAGCAGTTCTTC. This codes for CASSLGASREQFF.